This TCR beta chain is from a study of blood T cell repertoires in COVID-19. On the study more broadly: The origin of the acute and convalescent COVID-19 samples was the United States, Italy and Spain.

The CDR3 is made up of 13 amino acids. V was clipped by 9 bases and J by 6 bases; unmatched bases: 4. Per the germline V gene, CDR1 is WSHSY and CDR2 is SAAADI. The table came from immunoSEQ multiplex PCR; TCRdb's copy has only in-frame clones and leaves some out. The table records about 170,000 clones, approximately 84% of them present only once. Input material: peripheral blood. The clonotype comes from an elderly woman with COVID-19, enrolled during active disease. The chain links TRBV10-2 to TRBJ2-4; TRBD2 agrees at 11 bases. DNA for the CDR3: TGCGCCAGTGGGGGGACTAGCGGAAACATTCAGTACTTC. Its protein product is CASGGTSGNIQYF.